The 10 T cell receptor beta chains reported below all come from one sample, sequenced in a study of OX40 agonist ivuxolimab in advanced cancers. This table comes from immunoSEQ multiplex PCR, and its TCRdb copy is limited to in-frame clones, with some not included. The table shows about 80,000 clones, with around 94% occurring only once. The sample was CD4+ or CD8+ T cells sorted from blood, taken in a trial of the OX40 agonist ivuxolimab. These receptors originate from an adult with an advanced solid tumor such as melanoma, head and neck, liver or kidney cancer.

This chain links TRBV9 with TRBJ2-1; TRBD2 aligns across 7 bases. Per the germline V gene, CDR1 is SGDLS and CDR2 is YYNGEE. The CDR3 spans 15 residues. J lost 4 bases, V lost 3 bases, and 7 bases had no gene match. The CDR3 DNA follows: TGTGCCAGCAGCGCTAGCGGAACGAGGTACAATGAGCAGTTCTTC. Protein sequence: CASSASGTRYNEQFF.

In this sample, this clone turned up once. The genes are TRBV9 and TRBJ2-1; D is uncertain. V was trimmed by 3 bases and J by 8 bases, leaving 12 bases between them. The germline CDR1 and CDR2 sequences are SGDLS and YYNGEE. The CDR3 length is 13 residues. CDR3 coding DNA: TGTGCCAGCAGCGAAAGTGAGGTTCATGAGCAGTTCTTC. It yields the protein CASSESEVHEQFF.

This clone turned up a few times. The V call is TRBV9, the J call TRBJ1-4, with D possibly TRBD1 on 5 matching bases. The V gene's germline CDR1 is SGDLS and CDR2 YYNGEE. The CDR3 totals 15 residues. V lost 0 bases and J lost 3, with 9 bases in between. This chain's CDR3 is CASSVVQGPNEKLFF. DNA of the CDR3: TGTGCCAGCAGCGTAGTTCAGGGACCTAATGAAAAACTGTTTTTT. The full variable domain, its missing parts supplied by reference TRBV9 and TRBJ1-4, is DSGVTQTPKHLITATGQRVTLRCSPRSGDLSVYWYQQSLDQGLQFLIQYYNGEERAKGNILERFSAQQFPDLHSELNLSSLELGDSALYFCASSVVQGPNEKLFFGSGTQLSVL.

This rearrangement joins TRBV5-6 to TRBJ2-1; TRBD2 might be the D (6 bases). Trimming took 1 base from V and 6 from J, leaving 20 bases between them. This CDR3 has 17 residues. The germline CDR1 and CDR2 sequences are SGHDT and YYEEEE. CDR3 amino acids: CASSLSSRRGWGNEQFF. The CDR3, as DNA: TGTGCCAGCAGCTTGTCTTCCCGGAGGGGCTGGGGCAATGAGCAGTTCTTC.

The chain joins TRBV5-1 to TRBJ1-3, with 7 positions matching TRBD1. There are 16 residues in the CDR3. Trimming took 0 bases from V and 0 from J; bases not matched to a gene: 3. Germline loops: CDR1 SGHRS, CDR2 YFSETQ. The CDR3 DNA sequence: TGCGCCAGCAGCTTGGCAGGGGGGTTCTCTGGAAACACCATATATTTT. As protein: CASSLAGGFSGNTIYF.

This chain uses TRBV11-2 with TRBJ1-2, with TRBD1 matching 8 bases. Per germline, CDR1 SGHAT and CDR2 FQNNGV. The CDR3 loop spans 16 amino acids. Trimming removed 1 base from V and 2 bases from J; junction bases left unmatched: 6. In DNA, the CDR3 is TGTGCCAGCAGCTTAGTAGGACAGGGAAAGAACTATGGCTACACCTTC. Protein sequence: CASSLVGQGKNYGYTF.

V and J are TRBV11-2 and TRBJ1-1, with D possibly matching TRBD1 (5 bases). The V end lost 5 bases, the J end lost 11 bases, and 15 bases lay between the germline ends. The germline V gene encodes CDR1 SGHAT and CDR2 FQNNGV. This CDR3 comprises 12 residues. The CDR3 spells CASSPETVEAFF. In DNA, the CDR3 is TGTGCCAGCAGCCCCGAGACAGTTGAGGCTTTCTTT.

The V call is TRBV20-1, the J call TRBJ1-1; D possibly corresponds to TRBD1 (5 bases). Looked up from germline, CDR1 is DFQATT and CDR2 is SNEGSKA (reference sequence). V was cut by 6 bases and J by 5 bases, with 10 bases left in between. The CDR3 has 11 amino acids. As DNA, the CDR3 is TGCAGTGCCCCGGAGGGGACTGAAGCTTTCTTT. It codes for CSAPEGTEAFF.

This sequence joins TRBV13 and TRBJ2-2, with D maybe TRBD1 (5 bases). The V end was cut by 0 bases, the J end by 5 bases, with 7 bases between. From germline, CDR1 is PRHDT and CDR2 FYEKMQ (reference sequence). This CDR3 is 14 amino acids long. The CDR3 here is CASSLGTETGELFF. The CDR3 region has the DNA TGTGCCAGCAGCTTAGGGACAGAAACCGGGGAGCTGTTTTTT.

The chain has TRBV13 and TRBJ1-3; tentatively, D is TRBD1 (5 bases). This CDR3 is built from 14 residues. Trimming left V 5 bases short and J 3 bases short, with 11 bases between. Germline V gene sequence: CDR1 PRHDT, CDR2 FYEKMQ (reference sequence). The CDR3 here is CASSGRGFGNTIYF. The DNA of the CDR3 is TGTGCCAGCAGCGGTCGGGGGTTTGGAAACACCATATATTTT.